Each of the 15 T cell receptor beta chains below was sequenced from the same sample in a study of cytomegalovirus exposure and HLA in healthy donors. PCR primers comprised 60 Vbeta and 13 Jbeta primers. The table came from immunoSEQ multiplex PCR; TCRdb's copy has only in-frame clones and leaves some out. The sample has some 150,000 clones, approximately 70% seen once. The sequenced sample consisted of PBMCs. All receptors derive from a human donor in good health.

This clone was counted between two and nine times. The chain uses TRBV4-1 and TRBJ1-2; the D gene is possibly TRBD1 (6 bases). Trimming left V 1 base short and J 5 bases short, with 17 bases between. Germline CDR1 reads MGHRA; CDR2 reads YSYEKL. The CDR3 contains 16 residues. This CDR3 is CASSQALRGRVYGYTF. In DNA, the CDR3 is TGCGCCAGCAGCCAAGCCCTCAGGGGTCGGGTATATGGCTACACCTTC.

The V gene is TRBV9, the J gene TRBJ1-1, with 7 positions matching TRBD1. J lost 4 bases, V lost 2 bases, and 8 bases had no gene match. Germline CDR1 reads SGDLS; CDR2 reads YYNGEE. The CDR3 spans 15 residues. This chain's CDR3 is CASSVSTGVGTEAFF. DNA of the CDR3: TGTGCCAGCAGCGTCTCCACAGGGGTCGGCACTGAAGCTTTCTTT.

In the case of this clone: Mismatch with germline at one junction end may stem from a read error. The identical CDR3 is also encoded by other nucleotide sequences in the sample. This rearrangement joins TRBV5-1 to TRBJ1-4, with 11 nucleotides matching TRBD1. This CDR3 comprises 15 residues. Germline V CDR1 and CDR2: SGHRS, YFSETQ. Here the CDR3 reads CASSTGQGAGEKLFF. The DNA of the CDR3 is TGCGCCAGCAGCACCGGACAGGGGGCAGGTGAAAAACTGTTTTTC.

The chain couples TRBV6-5 to TRBJ1-6; 7 nucleotides align to TRBD1. Germline V CDR1 and CDR2: MNHEY, SVGAGI. CDR3 length: 14 residues. V gave up 2 bases and J gave up 8 bases; unmatched junction bases: 3. CDR3 in amino acids: CASSYQGDYSPLHF. DNA for the CDR3: TGTGCCAGCAGTTACCAGGGGGACTATTCACCCCTCCACTTT.

V and J are TRBV29-1 and TRBJ2-1, with D uncertain. V shed 1 base and J shed 6 bases, with 7 bases lying between them. CDR1 SQVTM and CDR2 ANQGSEA come from the germline V gene. There are 12 residues in the CDR3. As DNA, the CDR3 is TGCAGCGTTGAAGTAGCCCGCAATGAGCAGTTCTTC. Translation: CSVEVARNEQFF.

This rearrangement joins TRBV4-3 to TRBJ2-7; possibly TRBD2 for D (5 bases). The V end was cut by 3 bases, the J end by 3 bases, with 12 bases between. The CDR3 is made up of 14 amino acids. Germline-derived CDR1 and CDR2 are LGHNA and YSLEER. CDR3: CASSHGMGSYEQYF. The DNA for the CDR3 is TGCGCCAGCAGCCACGGGATGGGTAGCTACGAGCAGTACTTC.

Details on this clone: The sample carries other DNA sequences with the same CDR3. The CDR3 sequence is CASSMGQGPYEQYF. The DNA of the CDR3 is TGTGCCAGTAGTATGGGACAGGGGCCCTACGAGCAGTACTTC. The chain couples TRBV19 to TRBJ2-7; 10 bases fit TRBD1. Germline loops: CDR1 LNHDA, CDR2 SQIVND (reference sequence). This CDR3 has 14 amino acids. Unmatched junction bases numbered 1, after V lost 3 bases and J lost 2 bases. The variable domain in full, with the rest retrieved from reference TRBV19 and TRBJ2-7, is DGGITQSPKYLFRKEGQNVTLSCEQNLNHDAMYWYRQDPGQGLRLIYYSQIVNDFQKGDIAEGYSVSREKKESFPLTVTSAQKNPTAFYLCASSMGQGPYEQYFGPGTRLTVT.

The chain uses TRBV2 and TRBJ2-1; D may be TRBD1 (6 bases). Germline-derived CDR1 and CDR2 are SNHLY and FYNNEI. The CDR3 contains 14 residues. Trimming took off 4 bases at V and 4 bases at J, with 11 bases between the two ends. CDR3 loop: CASSGWGQYNEQFF. The CDR3, as DNA: TGTGCCAGCAGTGGGTGGGGGCAATACAATGAGCAGTTCTTC.

This clone was detected only a few times. The rearrangement links TRBV5-4 to TRBJ2-2; 13 nucleotides agree with TRBD2. CDR3 length: 16 amino acids. CDR1 is SGHNT and CDR2 is YYREEE in the germline V gene (reference sequence). Trimming removed 3 bases from V and 7 bases from J; junction bases left unmatched: 6. DNA for the CDR3: TGTGCCAGCAGCTCGGGGACTAGCGGGAAGTACGGGGAGCTGTTTTTT. It yields the protein CASSSGTSGKYGELFF.

This chain joins TRBV2 and TRBJ2-1, with 12 bases matching TRBD1. The germline CDR1 and CDR2 sequences are SNHLY and FYNNEI. The CDR3 sequence is 18 residues long. V gave up 4 bases and J gave up 1 base; unmatched junction bases: 8. The CDR3 DNA reads as TGTGCCAGCAGTGCTACCCCGGGACAGGGGGCGTCCTACAATGAGCAGTTCTTC. Translated: CASSATPGQGASYNEQFF.

The chain has TRBV9 and TRBJ1-6; 8 positions agree with TRBD1. Trimming removed 3 bases from V and 15 bases from J; junction bases left unmatched: 14. The CDR3 extends over 15 amino acids. From germline, CDR1 is SGDLS and CDR2 YYNGEE. CDR3 residues: CASSAPDRELLVLHF. The CDR3 DNA is TGTGCCAGCAGCGCCCCGGACAGGGAGCTTCTCGTCCTCCACTTT.

This clone showed up just a few times. The gene calls are TRBV19 and TRBJ2-6, with D perhaps matching TRBD1 (6 bases). V shed 6 bases and J shed 3 bases, with 15 bases lying between them. The CDR3 length is 16 residues. Looked up from germline, CDR1 is LNHDA and CDR2 is SQIVND (reference sequence). The CDR3 loop is CASSPVQGGGANVLTF. The CDR3 nucleotides read TGTGCCAGTAGCCCGGTACAGGGCGGTGGGGCCAACGTCCTGACTTTC.

The gene calls are TRBV5-6 and TRBJ1-1; 9 bases line up with TRBD1. CDR3 size: 17 residues. V dropped 4 bases and J dropped 4; count of bases not matched to a gene: 14. CDR1 and CDR2 from the germline V gene are SGHDT and YYEEEE. CDR3 sequence reads: CASSSGTGIYSGTEAFF. The DNA of the CDR3 is TGTGCCAGCAGCAGTGGGACAGGGATTTACAGTGGCACTGAAGCTTTCTTT.

This chain uses TRBV5-1 with TRBJ2-1, with 8 bases aligning to TRBD2. Losses at the gene ends were 1 base for V and 6 bases for J; bases not matched to a gene: 3. Germline CDR1 is SGHRS and CDR2 is YFSETQ. The length of the CDR3 is 14 residues. The CDR3 loop is CASSLSGGANEQFF. CDR3 coding DNA: TGCGCCAGCAGCTTGTCCGGGGGGGCCAATGAGCAGTTCTTC.

The V call is TRBV11-2, the J call TRBJ2-1, with D possibly matching TRBD2 (6 bases). CDR1 and CDR2 (germline): SGHAT, FQNNGV. This CDR3 is built from 16 residues. V was cut by 1 base and J by 3 bases, with 13 bases left in between. The CDR3 sequence is CASSLARRGIYNEQFF. In nucleotides, the CDR3 is TGTGCCAGCAGCTTAGCCCGGCGGGGAATCTACAATGAGCAGTTCTTC.